This T cell receptor (beta chain) emerged from a study of T cell repertoires in cytomegalovirus infection. TCRdb reprocessed the reads via MiXCR and lists one record per CDR3 protein. Of under 100,000 distinct CDR3 sequences listed, 3.7% were seen once; the top ten hold around 4.4%. This clonotype was detected ten times or more. The sequence derives from a human donor in good health (CMV status not recorded). Some clones in this sample may be carry-over from other donors' samples. The specimen was PBMCs.

This CDR3 reads CSARELARGGETQYF. The CDR3, as DNA: TGCAGTGCTAGAGAGCTAGCAAGAGGGGGAGAGACCCAGTACTTC. The rearrangement links TRBV20-1 to TRBJ2-5, with D possibly being TRBD1 (6 bases). This CDR3 comprises 15 residues. Germline V lookup: CDR1 DFQATT, CDR2 SNEGSKA (reference sequence). The V and J ends lost 0 bases and 4 bases respectively, with 15 bases between them.